Each of the 7 T cell receptor beta chains below was sequenced from the same sample in a study of vaccination and CD4 T cells after COVID-19. TCRdb ran MiXCR on the PCR reads and lists one entry per CDR3 protein. Of about 18,000 distinct CDR3 sequences listed, around two thirds are singletons. Sequences were derived from CD4+ T cells from blood, sampled after SARS-CoV-2 vaccination. All receptors derive from a human donor who had recovered from COVID-19.

J is TRBJ1-3 and V is TRBV19, with D hard to call. The length of the CDR3 is 16 residues. Germline lookup yields CDR1 LNHDA and CDR2 SQIVND (reference sequence). Trimming stripped 6 bases from V and 0 bases from J, with 15 bases between. The CDR3 region has the DNA TGTGCCAGTAGCGAACGACACGGGATCTCTGGAAACACCATATATTTT. This translates into CASSERHGISGNTIYF.

This clonotype has a handful of counts. The rearrangement uses TRBV21-1 and TRBJ2-2; the table calls TRBD1, which could not be checked here. TRBV21-1 is a listed pseudogene. The CDR3 is 15 residues long. The CDR3, as DNA: TGTGCCAGCAGCAAAGGGGGGGGGTCACCCGGGGAGCTGTTTTTT. Amino acids: CASSKGGGSPGELFF.

In this sample, this clonotype turned up a few times. This sequence joins TRBV10-3 and TRBJ1-1, with a tentative D call TRBD1 (6 bases). The germline gives CDR1 ENHRY, CDR2 SYGVKD. V lost 5 bases and J lost 4, with 11 bases in between. This CDR3 has 13 residues. In nucleotides, the CDR3 is TGTGCCATCAGTAACAGGGATAGCACTGAAGCTTTCTTT. It is translated as CAISNRDSTEAFF.

The chain recombines TRBV5-6 with TRBJ1-5, with unresolved D. Germline V gene lookup returns CDR1 SGHDT and CDR2 YYEEEE. This CDR3 has 14 amino acids. With 1 base removed from V and 2 bases from J, the gap between germline ends came to 7 bases. CDR3 DNA sequence: TGTGCCAGCAGCTTGTTCATCCGCAATCAGCCCCAGCATTTT. Protein: CASSLFIRNQPQHF.

The genes are TRBV19 and TRBJ1-4, with TRBD1 matching 9 bases. Germline lookup yields CDR1 LNHDA and CDR2 SQIVND (reference sequence). The CDR3 length is 15 residues. V trimming: 3 bases; J trimming: 8 bases; junction bases outside the gene matches: 7. The CDR3 sequence is CASSISGTGKEKLFF. For the CDR3, the DNA is TGTGCCAGTAGTATCTCCGGGACAGGGAAGGAAAAACTGTTTTTT.

The V call is TRBV15, the J call TRBJ2-7, with 7 positions matching TRBD2. The germline CDR1 and CDR2 sequences are LNHNV and YYDKDF (reference sequence). V gave up 5 bases and J gave up 5 bases; unmatched junction bases: 12. The CDR3 is made up of 15 amino acids. The CDR3 spells CATSLPGTTIHEQYF. As DNA, the CDR3 is TGTGCCACCAGCTTACCCGGGACTACTATACACGAGCAGTACTTC.

The chain is built from TRBV20-1 and TRBJ2-3, with 9 bases fitting TRBD1. The CDR3 contains 18 residues. Trimming cost V 6 bases and J 8 bases; bases outside gene matches: 24. Germline-derived CDR1 and CDR2 are DFQATT and SNEGSKA (reference sequence). Here the CDR3 reads CSAEKRSGQGSPRGTQYF. CDR3 DNA sequence: TGCAGTGCAGAGAAAAGGTCCGGACAGGGGTCTCCGAGGGGTACGCAGTATTTT.